These 8 T cell receptor beta chains were all obtained from the same sample, sequenced in a study of cytomegalovirus exposure and HLA in healthy donors. Vbeta (60) and Jbeta (13) primers were used in the PCR. Data came from immunoSEQ multiplex PCR; TCRdb stores just in-frame clones and leaves some out. The sample contains 100,000 to 150,000 clones, around 80% of which appear only once. Sequenced: PBMCs. The receptors were sampled from a young woman in good health and CMV-seronegative.

This clone was counted a single time. This sequence joins TRBV19 and TRBJ1-6, with TRBD1 matching 7 bases. Germline CDR1 and CDR2: LNHDA and SQIVND (reference sequence). The length of the CDR3 is 17 residues. With 1 base clipped from V and 0 bases from J, the junction kept 3 bases outside the gene matches. The CDR3 protein is CASSIGAGGSYNSPLHF. The DNA for the CDR3 is TGTGCCAGTAGTATAGGGGCAGGGGGCTCCTATAATTCACCCCTCCACTTT.

V usage is TRBV11-2 and J usage is TRBJ1-2; D gene uncertain. The V end was cut by 2 bases, the J end by 4 bases, with 11 bases between. CDR1 is SGHAT and CDR2 is FQNNGV in the germline V gene. The CDR3 contains 14 residues. The CDR3 loop reads CASSLSDGGYGYTF. The CDR3, as DNA: TGTGCCAGCAGCTTATCCGATGGAGGCTATGGCTACACCTTC.

The rearrangement uses TRBV10-1 and TRBJ2-3, with D maybe TRBD1 (6 bases). The CDR3 sequence is 14 residues long. Looked up from germline, CDR1 is WNHNN and CDR2 is SYGVQD (reference sequence). With 0 bases removed from V and 11 bases from J, the gap between germline ends came to 15 bases. The CDR3 nucleotides read TGCGCCAGCAGTGAGTCGGGGGCCTCCGCACGGCAGTATTTT. Protein sequence: CASSESGASARQYF.

The chain has TRBV19 and TRBJ2-1; no clear D gene. V was clipped by 4 bases and J by 9 bases, with 7 bases between them. Germline values: CDR1 LNHDA, CDR2 SQIVND (reference sequence). This CDR3 has 11 residues. CDR3 sequence reads: CASSTEREQFF. The CDR3 DNA reads TGTGCCAGTAGTACAGAGCGTGAGCAGTTCTTC.

The rearrangement joins TRBV5-1 to TRBJ1-4; 10 nucleotides match TRBD1. The junction had 2 bases not matched to a gene; V was cut back by 0 bases and J by 6 bases. The CDR3 spans 15 residues. The germline gives CDR1 SGHRS, CDR2 YFSETQ. CDR3 loop: CASSLGGTGDEKLFF. CDR3 in DNA: TGCGCCAGCAGCTTGGGAGGGACAGGGGATGAAAAACTGTTTTTT.

This rearrangement joins TRBV10-1 to TRBJ2-5; perhaps TRBD2 as D (5 bases). V lost 1 base, J lost 7 bases, and 10 bases lay in between. Germline CDR1 WNHNN, CDR2 SYGVQD (reference sequence). The CDR3 runs 13 residues. In nucleotides, the CDR3 is TGCGCCAGCAGTGAGTGGGGTGCGGGGACCCAGTACTTC. It specifies CASSEWGAGTQYF.

This sequence joins TRBV7-8 and TRBJ2-1, with 8 bases that match TRBD2. After removal of 5 bases from V and 5 bases from J, the junction contained 5 bases not matched to a gene. This CDR3 has 14 residues. Per germline, CDR1 SGHVS and CDR2 FQNEAQ. As DNA, the CDR3 is TGTGCCAGCAGCCCGGGACTAGGCAACAATGAGCAGTTCTTC. It encodes CASSPGLGNNEQFF.

This chain connects TRBV27 to TRBJ1-1; D perhaps matches TRBD1 (6 bases). Germline lookup yields CDR1 MNHEY and CDR2 SMNVEV (reference sequence). The CDR3 contains 14 residues. V dropped 1 base and J dropped 6 bases, with 12 bases sitting between them. The CDR3 region has the DNA TGTGCCAGCAGTTTATACAGGGCGGGCGCTGAAGCTTTCTTT. This sequence encodes CASSLYRAGAEAFF.